This T cell receptor beta chain is drawn from a study of PD-L1 blockade in urothelial cancer (dated by TCRdb to about 2017). Background for the entire study: All patients started therapy in about 2014 and received atezolizumab 1,200 mg intravenously every 3 weeks. In the same patients who had TCR sequencing, pretreatment tumors also underwent whole exome sequencing and RNA sequencing. Durable clinical benefit was defined as progression-free survival longer than 6 months, and TCR features were also tested against progression-free and overall survival. Under ten patients reached durable clinical benefit, while 20 patients did not. Blood samples were analyzed at 3 weeks after treatment start (second dose) and at 6 weeks after treatment start. About 90% of the roughly 29 patients were identified as males with urothelial cancer of bladder origin, and a prior smoking history was reported by 18 of 29 patients. Blood samples gave median yields of approximately 130,000 T cells and some 80,000 unique TCRs, along with a median clonality of around 0.08. An exploratory multi-omic analysis was conducted of the somatic, immune and clinical correlates of response to PD-L1 blockade with atezolizumab in urothelial cancer. Pretreatment tumor samples and matched peripheral blood, collected serially before and after atezolizumab treatment, underwent TCR sequencing. An ECOG performance status of 0 or 1 was recorded for the patients, and 0 to 3 prior chemotherapy regimens had been received by the patients. Pretreatment blood TCR-seq was available for under 35 patients, at least one posttreatment blood collection was obtained for some 25 patients, and tumor TCR-seq was available for some 25 patients.

Synthetic TCR analog templates were spiked into each PCR so that absolute template abundance could be estimated from read counts. The immunoSEQ assay used bias-controlled V and J gene primers to amplify TCRbeta CDR3 regions from genomic DNA. Sequencing of rearranged TCRbeta segments was done at approximately 20X coverage. Under the source paper's analysis protocol: Sequencing errors were corrected by clustering, and CDR3s were annotated against IMGT so that V, D and J genes could be assigned. Only productive TCRbeta rearrangements were used in downstream analyses, excluding out-of-frame or stop-codon sequences. To compute clonality, Shannon entropy was normalized by the log of the number of unique productive sequences and then subtracted from one. Fisher's exact test with Benjamini-Hochberg correction, at a threshold of adjusted p below 0.01, was used to find clones that differed between time points or between blood and tumor. This immuneACCESS table, as held by TCRdb, lists in-frame sequences with V and J called but not all clones. Of the missing ones, under half trace to an unresolved V gene in checked studies; the others have no known cause. V, J and clone size are those of that table, while D and trimming were read from the DNA. This sample lists tens of thousands of clones; around 85% were detected once. Under 2.5% of the sample is in the top ten clones.

What this sample's time point label stands for: peripheral blood 6 weeks after treatment start. The cohort included 25 to 30 patients with locally advanced or metastatic urothelial carcinoma who were treated at Memorial Sloan Kettering on a trial protocol. Peripheral blood mononuclear cells were collected pretreatment and during treatment, with between 1 and 8 total time points obtained per patient. The Qiagen DNeasy Blood extraction kit was used to purify genomic DNA from total PBMCs and tumor samples. Collected pretreatment and during treatment, PBMCs were isolated and stored as previously described. Trimming accounts for 0 bases at V and 4 bases at J, while the number of junction bases matched to no gene is 2. The germline V gene (reference sequence) specifies GTSNPN as CDR1 and SVGIG as CDR2. The CDR3, cysteine through phenylalanine, is 13 amino acids long. CDR3 DNA only is kept here, 39 bases in frame from base 1.

What the work shows at the level of the full study, not this receptor alone: At 3 weeks after the start of treatment, tumor-associated TCR clones in peripheral blood had expanded more in patients with durable benefit (n ≈ 20, p = 0.022). A pretreatment peripheral blood TCR clonality below the median was linked to improved progression-free and overall survival. Because the sample size was small (n ≈ 30) and many of the analyses were exploratory, the results are meant to be hypothesis-generating.

As to this clone: It has no known antigen specificity. Base qualities are missing; no much larger clone stands one base away.

The clonotype originates from a man over 45 with urothelial cancer. The sample in question was PBMCs, obtained around atezolizumab (anti-PD-L1) treatment. The rearrangement combines TRBV30 with TRBJ2-5; 7 bases in between match TRBD2. The sequenced DNA: TGTGCCTGGAGTGTAAGGGAGGGAGAGACCCAGTACTTC. Translated, it reads CAWSVREGETQYF.